This section outlines one TCR beta chain sequence together with its context. The data belong to a study of identical twins. The germline V gene has CDR1 MGHRA and CDR2 YSYEKL. The V and J ends lost 1 base and 4 bases respectively, with 10 bases between them. The CDR3 has 14 amino acids. TCRdb re-called the 5' RACE reads through MiXCR, storing one row per CDR3 protein. The data hold around 1.7 million distinct CDR3 sequences, with around 29% observed a single time. The V gene is TRBV4-1, the J gene TRBJ1-2; unclear D gene. Material: cord blood. The TCR comes from a newborn girl in good health. Written as DNA, the CDR3 is TGCGCCAGCAGCCAAGTGGCCGTATCCTATGGCTACACCTTC. It translates to CASSQVAVSYGYTF.